Listed below are T cell receptor beta chains from one sample, sequenced in a study of T cell responses to AZD1222 COVID-19 vaccine. This table comes from immunoSEQ multiplex PCR, and its TCRdb copy is limited to in-frame clones, with some not included. The table includes about 180,000 clones, approximately 94% detected once. The sample in question was peripheral blood, obtained on day 0 of AZD1222 vaccination. Every receptor here comes from an adult in good health. The CDR3 runs from the conserved cysteine through the conserved F or W. Fields, in order: J gene, clone size, V gene, D gene, CDR3 DNA, CDR3 protein. D genes are given only for firm matches. Not every row has a clone size; where given, it reads once, few, many or a size class.

TRBJ2-1 | . | TRBV30 | TRBD2 | TGTGCCTGGAGTGGGGTAGCGGGCGGGGATGAGCAGTTCTTC | CAWSGVAGGDEQFF
TRBJ2-2 | . | TRBV3-1/TRBV3-2 | TRBD2 | TGTGCCAGCAGCCAAGGGGCCCCCGGGACTAGCGGGAGGAGGTTCACCGGGGAGCTGTTTTTT | CASSQGAPGTSGRRFTGELFF
TRBJ1-6 | . | TRBV3-1/TRBV3-2 | . | TGTGCCAGCAGCAGGGGGAATTCACCCCTCCACTTT | CASSRGNSPLHF
TRBJ2-1 | . | TRBV6-6 | . | TGTGCCAGCAGTTACTCGACTCCCAATGAGCAGTTCTTC | CASSYSTPNEQFF
TRBJ1-1 | . | TRBV3-1/TRBV3-2 | . | TGTGCCAGCAGCCAGGCGGCCCGAGGAGCTTTCTTT | CASSQAARGAFF
TRBJ1-2 | . | TRBV29-1 | TRBD1 | TGCAGCGTTCCGTCAGTGGGACAGGGGTCAAACTATGGCTACACCTTC | CSVPSVGQGSNYGYTF
TRBJ1-2 | . | TRBV30 | TRBD1 | TGTGCCTGGAGTGTAGGCAGGGGGCTCGGCTACACCTTC | CAWSVGRGLGYTF
TRBJ2-3 | few | TRBV18 | . | TGTGCCAGCTCACCAGTTGCGTTTAACACAGATACGCAGTATTTT | CASSPVAFNTDTQYF
TRBJ1-2 | . | TRBV18 | . | TGTGCCAGCTCACCACCGTCAGGGGCCTATGGCTACACCTTC | CASSPPSGAYGYTF
TRBJ2-2 | . | TRBV4-1 | . | TGCGCCAGCAGCCGCAAGAACGGATGGACCGGGGAGCTGTTTTTT | CASSRKNGWTGELFF
TRBJ2-2 | . | TRBV14 | . | TGTGCCAGCCGCCAAGTCCAGGGGCTGAACACCGGGGAGCTGTTTTTT | CASRQVQGLNTGELFF
TRBJ2-4 | once | TRBV10-3 | . | TGTGCCATCAGTGAGGCCGACACCTCCAAAAACATTCAGTACTTC | CAISEADTSKNIQYF
TRBJ2-5 | . | TRBV24-1 | TRBD1 | TGTGCCACCAGTGGTCTTGGACAGGGGCAAGAGACCCAGTACTTC | CATSGLGQGQETQYF
TRBJ1-2 | . | TRBV30 | . | TGTGCCTGGAAAGACCAAAGGTCCGGGCGGGACTATGGCTACACCTTC | CAWKDQRSGRDYGYTF
TRBJ1-5 | . | TRBV15 | TRBD1 | TGTGCCACCAGCGAGACAGGGTGGGGCAATCAGCCCCAGCATTTT | CATSETGWGNQPQHF
TRBJ1-2 | . | TRBV2 | TRBD1 | TGTGCCAGCAGTGAAGCTTCGGGACAGGTTATGGGCTACACCTTC | CASSEASGQVMGYTF
TRBJ1-5 | . | TRBV10-3 | . | TGTGCCATCAGCGGACTGGGGGATCAGCCCCAGCATTTT | CAISGLGDQPQHF
TRBJ2-2 | . | TRBV14 | TRBD2 | TGTGCCAGCAGCCAAGTGGCTAGCGGGAGCCCCGGGGAGCTGTTTTTT | CASSQVASGSPGELFF
TRBJ2-7 | . | TRBV4-2 | TRBD1 | TGTGCCAGCAGCCTACAGCACCGGGACAGGGGGCTCGACGAGCAGTACTTC | CASSLQHRDRGLDEQYF
TRBJ2-3 | . | TRBV29-1 | . | TGCAGCGTTGAAGATATCGTGGGACAATCTAGCACAGATACGCAGTATTTT | CSVEDIVGQSSTDTQYF
TRBJ1-4 | . | TRBV27 | . | TGTGCCAGCAGTTTGAGTCCCCGCGGTAGAAATGAAAAACTGTTTTTT | CASSLSPRGRNEKLFF
TRBJ2-3 | . | TRBV5-4 | . | TGTGCCAGCAGCGTAGGGACGGGATCTAGCACAGATACGCAGTATTTT | CASSVGTGSSTDTQYF
TRBJ2-2 | . | TRBV14 | . | TGTGCCAGCAGCCGGATGCCTAGCCCGAATACCGGGGAGCTGTTTTTT | CASSRMPSPNTGELFF
TRBJ1-6 | . | TRBV5-4 | TRBD1 | TGTGCCAGCAGCACGGGACAGGGTTACAATTCACCCCTCCACTTT | CASSTGQGYNSPLHF
TRBJ1-5 | . | TRBV6-5 | . | TGTGCCAGCAGTACCTACAGGGATCAGCCCCAGCATTTT | CASSTYRDQPQHF
TRBJ2-3 | . | TRBV7-8 | TRBD2 | TGTGCCAGCAGCTTGACTAGCGCGATCACAGATACGCAGTATTTT | CASSLTSAITDTQYF
TRBJ2-7 | . | TRBV6-5 | TRBD2 | TGTGCCAGCAGAGACCTAGCGGGGGCCTACGAGCAGTACTTC | CASRDLAGAYEQYF
TRBJ1-2 | . | TRBV3-1/TRBV3-2 | TRBD1 | TGTGCCAGCAGCCAAAGGGACAGCCTCTATGGCTACACCTTC | CASSQRDSLYGYTF
TRBJ1-5 | . | TRBV2 | . | TGTGCCAGCAGTGAACAGGTTAGCAATCAGCCCCAGCATTTT | CASSEQVSNQPQHF
TRBJ2-3 | . | TRBV15 | TRBD2 | TGTGCCACCAGCAGAAATATAGCGGGAGGAGCAGATACGCAGTATTTT | CATSRNIAGGADTQYF
TRBJ1-1 | . | TRBV6-5 | . | TGTGCCAGCAGTTACTATGGGGCACCGAACACTGAAGCTTTCTTT | CASSYYGAPNTEAFF
TRBJ2-7 | . | TRBV27 | . | TGTGCCAGCAGTTTACGAGCGGGCTTTACCTACGAGCAGTACTTC | CASSLRAGFTYEQYF
TRBJ1-2 | . | TRBV5-1 | TRBD1 | TGCGCCAGCAGCTTGGACCCGGGACAGGGTCGGGGCTACACCTTC | CASSLDPGQGRGYTF
TRBJ2-7 | . | TRBV6-5 | TRBD1 | TGTGCCAGCCACAGGGGTATAACCTACGAGCAGTACTTC | CASHRGITYEQYF
TRBJ1-1 | . | TRBV19 | . | TGTGCCAGTAGGCCGACAGGCCACATCGGGGTGAACACTGAAGCTTTCTTT | CASRPTGHIGVNTEAFF
TRBJ1-6 | once | TRBV27 | . | TGTGCCAGCGCTCCTGGGGTCGAGTCACCCCTCCACTTT | CASAPGVESPLHF
TRBJ1-2 | . | TRBV6-5 | . | TGTGCCAGCAGTTACTCGAAGATTCCGGGGGCGAATGGCTACACCTTC | CASSYSKIPGANGYTF
TRBJ1-2 | . | TRBV6-5 | TRBD1 | TGTGCCAGCAGTAATACACCGGGACAGAGCTATGGCTACACCTTC | CASSNTPGQSYGYTF
TRBJ1-6 | . | TRBV7-8 | . | TGTGCCAGCAGCTTAGAGCCTGGCACAGCTAGAAGTTCACCCCTCCACTTT | CASSLEPGTARSSPLHF
TRBJ1-1 | few | TRBV6-1 | . | TGTGCCAGCAGTGATGCGCCACAGTTCTCTGAAGCTTTCTTT | CASSDAPQFSEAFF
TRBJ2-5 | . | TRBV5-1 | . | TGCGCCAGCAGCTTGGCCGATCGGGAGAGCGAGACCCAGTACTTC | CASSLADRESETQYF
TRBJ1-4 | . | TRBV2 | . | TGTGCCAGCAGTAAAGCCTCAAATGAAAAACTGTTTTTT | CASSKASNEKLFF
TRBJ2-7 | . | TRBV4-1 | TRBD1 | TGCGCCAGCAGCCGCACTCCCGGACAGGCCAGCTCCTACGAGCAGTACTTC | CASSRTPGQASSYEQYF
TRBJ1-2 | . | TRBV29-1 | TRBD1 | TGCAGCGTTGTCCCGACAGGGGTTCTTGGCTACACCTTC | CSVVPTGVLGYTF
TRBJ1-1 | . | TRBV14 | . | TGTGCCAGCAGCCCGGACTACAGGGTGGGAACTGAAGCTTTCTTT | CASSPDYRVGTEAFF
TRBJ1-2 | once | TRBV19 | . | TGTGCCAGTAGTATAGATCTTGGTGGCTACACCTTC | CASSIDLGGYTF